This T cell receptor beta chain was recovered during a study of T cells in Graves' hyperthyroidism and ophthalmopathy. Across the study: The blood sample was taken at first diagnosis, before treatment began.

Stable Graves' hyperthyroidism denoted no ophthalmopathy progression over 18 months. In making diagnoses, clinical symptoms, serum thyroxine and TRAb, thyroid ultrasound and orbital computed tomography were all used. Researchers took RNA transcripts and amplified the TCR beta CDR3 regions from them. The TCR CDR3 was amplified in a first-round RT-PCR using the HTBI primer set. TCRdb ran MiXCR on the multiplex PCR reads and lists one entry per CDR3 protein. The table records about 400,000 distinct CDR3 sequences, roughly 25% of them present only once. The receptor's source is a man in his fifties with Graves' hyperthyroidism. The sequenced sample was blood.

CDR3: CASSSGGPRTTEAFF. In DNA, the CDR3 is TGTGCCAGCAGCTCCGGAGGTCCCAGGACCACTGAAGCTTTCTTT. The genes are TRBV11-2 and TRBJ1-1; D unresolved. Germline V gene data show CDR1 as SGHAT and CDR2 as FQNNGV. Trimming cost V 4 bases and J 4 bases, with 16 bases left between them. The CDR3 length is 15 residues.